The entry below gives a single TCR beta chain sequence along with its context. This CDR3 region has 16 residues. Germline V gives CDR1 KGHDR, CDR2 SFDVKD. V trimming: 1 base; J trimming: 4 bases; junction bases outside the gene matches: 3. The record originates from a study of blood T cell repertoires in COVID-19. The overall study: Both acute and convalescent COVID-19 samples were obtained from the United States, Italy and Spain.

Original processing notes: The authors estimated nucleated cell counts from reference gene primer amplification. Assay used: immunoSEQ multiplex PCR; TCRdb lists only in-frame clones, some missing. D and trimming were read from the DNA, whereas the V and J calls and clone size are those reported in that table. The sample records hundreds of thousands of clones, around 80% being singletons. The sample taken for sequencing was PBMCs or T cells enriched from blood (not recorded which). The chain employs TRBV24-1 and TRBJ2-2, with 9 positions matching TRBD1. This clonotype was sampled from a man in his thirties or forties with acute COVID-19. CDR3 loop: CATSDLKQGATGELFF. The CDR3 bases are TGTGCCACCAGTGATTTAAAACAGGGGGCCACCGGGGAGCTGTTTTTT.